This TCR beta chain was recorded in a study of glioma-infiltrating T cells. General observations from the study: CDR3 overlap between tissue and blood was very small. Tissue-blood divergence was below expectation in non-neoplastic patients, above in gliomas.

Comment on this clonotype: Its antigen is unidentified. One junction end does not reproduce the germline sequence, and a read error may be involved.

CDR1 is MGHRA, CDR2 YSYEKL, per germline. CDR3 length: 16 amino acids. Amplification of TCR alpha and beta CDR3 regions from RNA used iRepertoire nested multiplex PCR. Tissue mRNA or PBMC total RNA, about 90-400 ng, went into one-step reverse transcription and amplification. MiXCR, applied by TCRdb to the multiplex PCR reads, yields one record per CDR3 protein. This sample yields about 180,000 distinct CDR3 sequences, of which around 42% are seen a single time; 5% to 5.5% belongs to the top ten. This TCR came from a human donor with low-grade glioma or glioblastoma, undergoing nonglioma brain surgery, or in good health (not recorded which). The chain joins TRBV4-1 to TRBJ2-3; D is possibly TRBD2 (5 bases). The sequenced sample was glioma tissue, nonneoplastic brain tissue, or PBMCs (not recorded which). This CDR3 reads CARSQREGGRTDTKYF. The DNA of the CDR3 is TGCGCCAGAAGCCAACGTGAGGGCGGACGCACAGATACGAAGTATTTT.